This T cell receptor beta chain is from a study of cytomegalovirus exposure and HLA in healthy donors (TCRdb year 2017). Regarding the complete study: An earlier analysis of roughly 630 of the donors reported approximately 300 Gb of sequence data and 117 million unique TCR beta sequences from roughly 180 million T cells. An early release covering more than 500 HLA-typed donors comprised approximately 300 gigabases of sequencing data and approximately 80 million unique TCR sequences. Of the roughly 400 genotyped donors, roughly 80% fell in the genetic ancestry cluster associated with self-reported Caucasian donors. The aim of the study was to test whether cataloging public T cell receptors could identify signatures of past pathogen exposure. The study profiled the T cell repertoires of around 700 subjects by immunosequencing and related them to cytomegalovirus serostatus. Besides the first cohort of 666 subjects, a separate validation cohort made up of some 110 different subjects was used. High-throughput TCR immunosequencing, statistical association of individual TCRs with disease status, and machine learning were combined to predict cytomegalovirus infection status. In a later analysis, previously published TCR beta repertoires from 666 donors were re-analyzed and high-resolution HLA genotyping was added so that TCR occurrence patterns could be studied. In the later analysis, no new phenotypic data were used to find candidate immune exposures; instead, reliance was placed on TCR beta sequences and their occurrence across donors. An earlier analysis of 587 of the donors applied high-throughput TCR beta sequencing to assess whether each TCR beta V gene segment acted as functional or pseudogenic. Donor age, sex, ethnicity and CMV serostatus were compiled alongside the repertoire data. A later genetic analysis used genome-wide SNP genotypes for about three fifths of the 666 donors, treating that subset as a discovery cohort. Every repertoire in the discovery cohort had been generated on one and the same sequencing platform. Both class I and class II loci were covered by HLA typing, at four-digit resolution. The number of typed donors differed by locus: about 629-630 for A, B, C, DRB1 and DQB1; some 500 for DQA1; around 610 for DPA1; and approximately 450 for DPB1. Roughly 5 DR-DQ haplotypes were handled as single units for association and clustering, since linkage in the cohort was strong. Across around 400 genotyped donors of the cohort, an average of about 250,000 unique TCR beta nucleotide sequences per donor were sequenced, and roughly a sixth of those sequences were non-productive.

Summary of the overall study and its limitations: Because the 87-base-pair reads could not distinguish some IMGT-functional V segments, including TRBV6-2 and TRBV6-3, those segments were excluded. In a later analysis, most CMV-associated TCR beta chains were found to appear HLA-restricted, with HLA associations seemingly driven largely by CMV exposure. In the study, 164 TCR beta chains were listed as associated with cytomegalovirus. Roughly uniform sequencing depth across donors was assumed in presence/absence analyses, although this assumption may not hold. Most TCR sequences were observed very rarely across donors, whereas some public TCRs were present in many individuals. Broadly in line with IMGT annotations, most TCR beta V segments showed up in productive rearrangements about 87% or about 30% of the time in an earlier analysis of several hundred of the donors. In a later analysis, several top co-occurrence clusters were reported to appear linked to parvovirus B19, influenza, CMV and Epstein-Barr virus. The only immune exposure information available for the cohort was CMV serostatus. At a false discovery rate of 0.05, a later analysis linked 15,000 to 20,000 TCR beta sequences to specific HLA alleles. HLA typing was unavailable for some donors at each locus, so association tests used only the typed subset. The earlier analysis of some 560 of the donors excluded seventeen rarely observed V segments, including chromosome 9 orphons, because counts were too low. In a later analysis, TCR association rates were found to vary across HLA loci, with the most associated TCRs seen for DRB1 alleles and the fewest for HLA-C alleles. Compared with equally common non-associated chains, HLA-associated TCR beta chains in a later analysis were more clonally expanded and had lower generation probabilities. A further reported finding was that TCR beta sequences accurately predicted the HLA-A and HLA-B alleles for most subjects in the first cohort. Linkage disequilibrium might explain the correlated functional status among segregating V segments, but an unknown experimental factor could not be excluded. An association between a missense DCLRE1C variant and V-gene and J-gene trimming of TCR beta chains was found in a later genetic analysis and replicated in an independent cohort. A cluster of highly shared sequence variants was judged likely to represent a technical artifact of the sequencing pipeline. The authors suggested that the approach could potentially be extended to other disease states and immunological phenotypes. When HLA alleles, especially DR and DQ, strongly co-occurred, TCR associations were difficult to assign to individual alleles. The classifier was reported to diagnose cytomegalovirus status with high specificity and sensitivity in both the original cohort and the validation cohort. The cohort was sequenced for TCR beta chains only, and without alpha or paired-chain data the features that could be detected were limited. Compared with the roughly 700-donor mean, donors in an Asian-associated ancestry cluster had fewer N-insertions in productive TCRs, according to a later genetic analysis. In vitro tests confirmed that a few of the cytomegalovirus-associated TCR beta chains recognize cytomegalovirus antigens.

In total, just over 650 healthy bone marrow donors made up the cohort. All cohort members were sampled while nominally healthy, although unrecorded immune exposures were likely present. The donor tested CMV seropositive and was one of the 289 seropositive cohort members. Every donor gave a peripheral blood sample, and the peripheral blood mononuclear cells from that sample were used for TCR beta sequencing. Genomic DNA was extracted from the blood cell samples with the Qiagen DNeasy Blood Extraction Kit. Library generation was performed with the immunoSEQ multiplex PCR assay. For the multiplex PCR, a mixture combining 60 forward primers for TCR Vbeta segments and 13 reverse primers for TCR Jbeta segments was used. The CDR3 region of rearranged TCR beta genes was amplified from genomic DNA by a multiplex PCR assay. The amplified TCR beta libraries were sequenced on the Illumina HiSeq System as 87-base-pair reads. Per the authors' processing: In a later analysis, tens of millions of unique TCR beta chains were counted across the 666 repertoires, and roughly 11 million of these chains were shared by at least two donors. A nearest-neighbor algorithm error-corrected the raw reads and collapsed the reads into unique sequences, merging closely related sequences to remove PCR and sequencing errors. To assign V, D and J gene segments, CDR3 sequences were aligned to IMGT reference sequences. Each retained sequence needed at least a six-nucleotide match to both a V gene segment and a J gene segment. Rearrangements were called productive when the CDR3 lacked stop codons and stayed in frame with V and J; all others were non-productive. Following IMGT convention, CDR3 was defined as the stretch from the second conserved V-encoded cysteine up to the conserved J-encoded phenylalanine. The earlier analysis of about 590 of the donors excluded sequences that lacked an unambiguous match to a single V gene segment. In an earlier analysis of 587 of the donors, V segments were called functional above 56.7% productive rearrangements and were called segregating when the between-donor standard deviation exceeded 5%. A statistical classification framework was built to diagnose cytomegalovirus status from the catalog of TCR beta chain sequences. In a later analysis, TCR nucleotide sequences were compared against IMGT/GENE-DB human TR gene sequences so that V and J genes could be assigned. In a later analysis, CDR3 sequences and most-parsimonious VDJ recombination scenarios were assigned using the TCRdist pipeline. In a later analysis, each TCR beta chain was defined by its CDR3 amino acid sequence together with its V-gene family, and reads lacking a unique V-gene family were excluded. As a way to deal with suspected cross-contamination and a sequencing artifact, a later analysis dropped more than 500 nucleotide sequences that were highly shared and had low generation probability. In a later analysis, a clonal expansion index for each public chain was calculated from normalized within-repertoire ranks of inferred template counts. In a later analysis, generation probabilities were computed using a VDJ recombination model fitted to out-of-frame rearrangements, and the results were checked against IGoR. Hypergeometric tests were used in a later analysis to score TCR-TCR, TCR-HLA and TCR-CMV co-occurrence, with a repertoire-size bias correction applied to the TCR pairs. A later analysis estimated false discovery rates by permuting HLA or CMV assignments 20 times. A later analysis grouped co-occurring TCRs with DBSCAN, adding TCRdist sequence similarity when clustering within HLA-allele-positive subsets. Repertoires with fewer than 30,000 or more than 120,000 public chains, plus five repertoires with anomalous nucleotide sharing, were excluded from co-occurrence clustering. The clones in this table, taken by TCRdb from immuneACCESS, are in-frame only. Not every clone is retained; where verified, under half of the shortfall comes from an unresolved V gene, and the cause of the rest is unknown. V and J calls and clone size follow that table, whereas D and trimming were derived from the DNA. This sample's table contains 90,000 to 130,000 clones. The ten top clones hold 6.8% of the sample.

The CDR3 measures 16 amino acids from cysteine to phenylalanine. The CDR3 DNA has 48 bases and is translated from base 1. CDR1 and CDR2 are drawn from the germline V gene: SGHDT, YYEEEE. Cut back by 0 bases and 0 bases, the V and J ends lie 10 bases apart. As to this clone: Its antigen is unknown.

The specimen was PBMCs. The chain is assembled from TRBV5-6 and TRBJ1-5; the D gene assignment is ambiguous. The TCR was taken from a man between 35 and 55 years old in good health and CMV-seropositive. For the CDR3, the sequence is CASSLAGTYSNQPQHF. At the DNA level, the sequence is TGTGCCAGCAGCTTGGCGGGAACATATAGCAATCAGCCCCAGCATTTT. The full variable domain, completed from the reference TRBV5-6 and TRBJ1-5 proteins outside the CDR3, reads DAGVTQSPTHLIKTRGQQVTLRCSPKSGHDTVSWYQQALGQGPQFIFQYYEEEERQRGNFPDRFSGHQFPNYSSELNVNALLLGDSALYLCASSLAGTYSNQPQHFGDGTRLSIL.